The 15 T cell receptor beta chains below all came from one sample that was sequenced in a study of technical replicates of blood from a few donors. Method: immunoSEQ multiplex PCR; TCRdb's copy keeps in-frame clones and lacks some. The top ten clones hold 0.25% of a sample with about 83,000 clones, roughly 94% of them seen once. Sequenced material: T cells isolated from PBMCs. The origin of the receptors is a human donor in good health.

The V gene is TRBV6-1, the J gene TRBJ2-3, with D possibly matching TRBD2 (5 bases). The CDR3 extends over 14 amino acids. Looked up from germline, CDR1 is MNHNS and CDR2 is SASEGT. Trimming removed 2 bases from V and 4 bases from J, with 10 bases in between. CDR3 in DNA: TGTGCCAGCAGTGAAAGGGAAGCGGCAGATACGCAGTATTTT. This codes for CASSEREAADTQYF.

This chain connects TRBV2 to TRBJ1-2; TRBD1 aligns across 10 bases. Germline CDR1 SNHLY, CDR2 FYNNEI. The trim removed 7 bases at V and 7 bases at J, leaving 6 bases unmatched. The CDR3 covers 13 residues. The CDR3 coding sequence is TGTGCCAGCATGTCGGGACAGGGGAGTGGCTACACCTTC. The encoded protein is CASMSGQGSGYTF.

The chain recombines TRBV2 with TRBJ2-3, with TRBD2 matching over 7 bases. CDR3 size: 17 residues. The germline gives CDR1 SNHLY, CDR2 FYNNEI. V shed 3 bases and J 2 bases; nucleotides not matched to a gene: 11. CDR3 in amino acids: CASSEYRLAVSTDTQYF. The CDR3 DNA is TGTGCCAGCAGTGAGTACAGGCTAGCGGTCTCCACAGATACGCAGTATTTT. Looking up the rest from reference TRBV2 and TRBJ2-3 gives the full variable domain: EPEVTQTPSHQVTQMGQEVILRCVPISNHLYFYWYRQILGQKVEFLVSFYNNEISEKSEIFDDQFSVERPDGSNFTLKIRSTKLEDSAMYFCASSEYRLAVSTDTQYFGPGTRLTVL.

This chain connects TRBV6-5 to TRBJ2-4; perhaps TRBD2 as D (6 bases). With 6 bases removed from V and 8 bases from J, the gap between germline ends came to 20 bases. Germline CDR1 is MNHEY and CDR2 is SVGAGI. CDR3 length: 15 residues. CDR3 sequence (DNA): TGTGCCAGCAGGAGGACTTGGCGGGGATCGGACATTCAGTACTTC. Amino acid sequence: CASRRTWRGSDIQYF.

The chain is built from TRBV28 and TRBJ2-5; 7 bases match TRBD2. V trimming: 2 bases; J trimming: 3 bases; junction bases outside the gene matches: 0. CDR1 MDHEN and CDR2 SYDVKM come from the germline V gene. The CDR3 extends over 13 amino acids. CDR3 nucleotide sequence: TGTGCCAGCAGTTTACGGGGGGAAGAGACCCAGTACTTC. Translated: CASSLRGEETQYF.

V and J are TRBV4-1 and TRBJ2-7, with 7 positions matching TRBD2. J gave up 2 bases and V 5 bases, and 12 bases lay outside the gene matches. The CDR3 covers 16 residues. From germline, CDR1 is MGHRA and CDR2 YSYEKL. The CDR3 DNA reads TGCGCCAGCAGCTCACCGGGAGGCGCCACACCCTACGAGCAGTACTTC. This encodes CASSSPGGATPYEQYF.

This chain links TRBV5-1 with TRBJ1-5; 7 nucleotides align to TRBD1. This CDR3 region has 15 residues. Germline CDR1 is SGHRS and CDR2 is YFSETQ. The trim removed 8 bases at V and 1 base at J, leaving 9 bases unmatched. CDR3 sequence reads: CASSEGGFSNQPQHF. For the CDR3, the DNA is TGCGCCAGTAGCGAAGGGGGCTTCAGCAATCAGCCCCAGCATTTT.

The genes are TRBV2 and TRBJ1-2; D is possibly TRBD1 (5 bases). This CDR3 region has 14 residues. V was cut by 5 bases and J by 5 bases, with 15 bases left in between. CDR1 SNHLY and CDR2 FYNNEI come from the germline V gene. The CDR3 nucleotides are TGTGCCAGCAGTACCGACAGATCATCTTATGGCTACACCTTC. Its protein is CASSTDRSSYGYTF. The complete variable domain, with remaining parts taken from reference TRBV2 and TRBJ1-2, reads EPEVTQTPSHQVTQMGQEVILRCVPISNHLYFYWYRQILGQKVEFLVSFYNNEISEKSEIFDDQFSVERPDGSNFTLKIRSTKLEDSAMYFCASSTDRSSYGYTFGSGTRLTVV.

This chain uses TRBV11-3 with TRBJ2-5, with D perhaps matching TRBD1 (5 bases). The CDR3 spans 14 residues. Per the germline V gene, CDR1 is SGHNT and CDR2 is YENEEA. Between the trimmed V and J ends, which lost 2 bases and 1 base, there was a span of 8 bases. CDR3 amino acids: CASSLSDSQETQYF. The CDR3 region has the DNA TGTGCCAGCAGCTTATCAGACAGCCAAGAGACCCAGTACTTC.

In nucleotides, the CDR3 is TGTGCCAGCAGTTTACAGGCGACCTACGAGCAGTACTTC. It encodes CASSLQATYEQYF. The rearrangement links TRBV27 to TRBJ2-7; D is unresolved. The CDR3 has 13 amino acids. Trimming left V 2 bases short and J 2 bases short, with 7 bases between. Germline assignment: CDR1 MNHEY and CDR2 SMNVEV (reference sequence).

The chain carries TRBV11-1 and TRBJ1-5; the match to TRBD1 covers 7 bases. With 5 bases clipped from V and 0 bases from J, the junction kept 4 bases outside the gene matches. The length of the CDR3 is 15 residues. Germline CDR1 and CDR2: SGHAT and FQDESV (reference sequence). The CDR3 DNA follows: TGTGCCAGCAGCCCCGGGGACAGTAGCAATCAGCCCCAGCATTTT. Amino acid sequence: CASSPGDSSNQPQHF.

The chain combines TRBV15 with TRBJ2-4; maybe TRBD2 (6 bases). In germline, CDR1 is LNHNV, CDR2 YYDKDF (reference sequence). The germline V and J ends were trimmed by 1 base and 2 bases, with 18 bases remaining between them. There are 18 residues in the CDR3. CDR3 sequence reads: CATSRGLGGLGSKNIQYF. Here the CDR3 DNA reads TGTGCCACCAGCAGAGGACTGGGAGGCCTAGGGTCCAAAAACATTCAGTACTTC.

The chain carries TRBV29-1 and TRBJ1-1; 7 bases fit TRBD1. CDR1 is SQVTM, CDR2 ANQGSEA, per germline. The CDR3 is 13 amino acids. After removal of 7 bases from V and 2 bases from J, the junction contained 7 bases not matched to a gene. As DNA, the CDR3 is TGCAGCGCCTTGGGACAGCCCAACACTGAAGCTTTCTTT. Amino acid sequence: CSALGQPNTEAFF.

The chain combines TRBV6-5 with TRBJ2-2, with 8 positions matching TRBD1. Trimming at V came to 6 bases and at J to 4 bases, leaving 7 bases not matched to a gene. The germline CDR1 and CDR2 sequences are MNHEY and SVGAGI. The CDR3 totals 15 residues. Here the CDR3 DNA reads TGTGCCAGCAGCCTAGGACAGGGCGTCACCGGGGAGCTGTTTTTT. Translated: CASSLGQGVTGELFF.

The V gene is TRBV5-1, the J gene TRBJ1-1, with 7 positions matching TRBD1. The CDR3 is made up of 16 amino acids. Trimming at V came to 5 bases and at J to 3 bases, leaving 13 bases not matched to a gene. From germline, CDR1 is SGHRS and CDR2 YFSETQ. The CDR3 sequence is CASRQTGTYKDTEAFF. CDR3 coding DNA: TGCGCCAGCAGACAGACAGGGACTTACAAGGACACTGAAGCTTTCTTT.